This TCR beta chain was found in a study of blood T cell repertoires in COVID-19. For the study at large: PBMCs, B-cell-depleted T cells, or T cells provided the cDNA or gDNA that made up the material.

Profiling relied on immunoSEQ multiplex PCR, and the TCRdb table lists in-frame clones only, not all of them. The table has 58,000 or so clones, approximately 90% seen once. Germline V gene data show CDR1 as SGHNT and CDR2 as YYREEE (reference sequence). V lost 3 bases and J 6 bases, leaving 15 bases between the germline ends. The CDR3 covers 14 residues. This chain joins TRBV5-4 and TRBJ1-1; D may be TRBD1 (5 bases). The source material was peripheral blood. The TCR was taken from a woman in her sixties or seventies with active COVID-19. The CDR3: CASSYRGGEAEAFF. In nucleotides, the CDR3 is TGTGCCAGCAGCTATCGCGGGGGGGAAGCTGAAGCTTTCTTT.